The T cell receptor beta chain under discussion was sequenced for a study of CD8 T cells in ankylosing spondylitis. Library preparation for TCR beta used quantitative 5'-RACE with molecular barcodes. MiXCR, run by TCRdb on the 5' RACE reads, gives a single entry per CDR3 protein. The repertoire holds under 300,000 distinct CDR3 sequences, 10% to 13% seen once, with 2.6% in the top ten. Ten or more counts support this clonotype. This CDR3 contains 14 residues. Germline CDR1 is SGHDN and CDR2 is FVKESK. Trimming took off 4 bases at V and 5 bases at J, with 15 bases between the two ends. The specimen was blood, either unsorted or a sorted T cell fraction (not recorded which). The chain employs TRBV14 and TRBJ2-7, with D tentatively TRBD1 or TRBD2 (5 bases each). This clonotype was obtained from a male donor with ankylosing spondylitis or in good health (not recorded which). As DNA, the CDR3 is TGTGCCAGCAGCCCAACCGGGAACAGGAACGAGCAGTACTTC. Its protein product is CASSPTGNRNEQYF. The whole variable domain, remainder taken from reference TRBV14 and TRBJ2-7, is EAGVTQFPSHSVIEKGQTVTLRCDPISGHDNLYWYRRVMGKEIKFLLHFVKESKQDESGMPNNRFLAERTGGTYSTLKVQPAELEDSGVYFCASSPTGNRNEQYFGPGTRLTVT.